Listed here are 7 T cell receptor beta chains from one sample, sequenced in a study of response to subunit inactivated influenza vaccine. TCRdb reprocessed the RT-PCR reads with MiXCR, giving one entry per CDR3 protein. The sample yields about 240,000 distinct CDR3 sequences, 12% seen once. Specimen: non-naive T cells sorted from PBMCs, collected 14 to 15 days before vaccination. Receptors originate from a man between 45 and 60 years old who received an inactivated influenza vaccine.

This chain links TRBV5-1 with TRBJ2-2; D might be TRBD1 (6 bases). Looked up from germline, CDR1 is SGHRS and CDR2 is YFSETQ. With 8 bases removed from V and 1 base from J, the gap between germline ends came to 9 bases. This CDR3 contains 13 residues. The CDR3 spells CASKGQNTGELFF. The CDR3 coding sequence is TGCGCCAGTAAGGGACAGAACACCGGGGAGCTGTTTTTT.

This clonotype was found once. J is TRBJ2-5 and V is TRBV9; possibly TRBD2 for D (6 bases). V dropped 7 bases and J dropped 5 bases, with 9 bases sitting between them. CDR1 and CDR2 from the germline V gene are SGDLS and YYNGEE. The CDR3 has 11 amino acids. The CDR3 sequence: CASGGVETQYF. The DNA of the CDR3 is TGTGCCAGCGGCGGGGTGGAGACCCAGTACTTC.

In its sample, this clonotype was seen a few times. J is TRBJ2-2 and V is TRBV10-3; 9 bases agree with TRBD2. CDR3 length: 14 residues. Unmatched junction bases numbered 3, after V lost 10 bases and J lost 0 bases. The germline V gene has CDR1 ENHRY and CDR2 SYGVKD. In DNA form, the CDR3 reads TGTGCCAGTAGCGGGAGAGCGAACACCGGGGAGCTGTTTTTT. Its translation is CASSGRANTGELFF.

The chain joins TRBV12-3 or TRBV12-4 to TRBJ2-7; TRBD2 aligns across 13 bases. This CDR3 has 18 amino acids. V lost 11 bases, J lost 0 bases, and 16 bases stayed unmatched. The CDR3 is CACCLGGRTSGGSYEQYF. The CDR3 DNA sequence: TGTGCCTGCTGTTTAGGGGGAAGGACTAGCGGGGGCTCCTACGAGCAGTACTTC.

This clonotype showed up just a few times. The rearrangement uses TRBV6-5 and TRBJ2-3; D gene unclear. This CDR3 contains 13 residues. Germline CDR1 is MNHEY and CDR2 is SVGAGI. Trimming pared 0 bases from V and 5 bases from J, leaving 6 bases between. Written as DNA, the CDR3 is TGTGCCAGCAGTTACTCCCATCGAGATACGCAGTATTTT. This codes for CASSYSHRDTQYF.

CDR3 nucleotide sequence: TGTGCCAGCAGCTCTTCGACAGGGGTACAGTACGAGCAGTACTTC. It is translated as CASSSSTGVQYEQYF. This chain uses TRBV7-2 with TRBJ2-7, with 8 bases aligning to TRBD1. Germline CDR1 reads SGHTA; CDR2 reads FQGNSA. The trim removed 4 bases at V and 4 bases at J, leaving 9 bases unmatched. CDR3 length: 15 amino acids.

This chain joins TRBV6-1 and TRBJ2-7, with D tentatively TRBD1 (5 bases). V shed 4 bases and J shed 0 bases, with 7 bases lying between them. The CDR3 is 13 residues long. Germline CDR1 reads MNHNS; CDR2 reads SASEGT. CDR3 in amino acids: CASSVTASYEQYF. Here the CDR3 DNA reads TGTGCCAGCAGTGTGACAGCCTCCTACGAGCAGTACTTC.